Here is one T cell receptor (beta chain) with its context. Antigen specificity is unknown. All of the isolated RNA was reverse transcribed, so expressed TCRB transcripts were sequenced. About 3.6 million reads were obtained on average from naive, central memory and regulatory T cell samples. Measured with immunoSEQ multiplex PCR; TCRdb has only the in-frame clones, and not every one. The sample records fewer than 200,000 clones, about a tenth being singletons. By way of CD45RO/CCR7/CD25/CD127/CD95/CD27, the CD4+ regulatory, stem cell-like memory, central memory and naive cells were sorted. These data come from a study of beta chain features in type 1 diabetes. Study results and limitations: TCRB CDR3s from Type 1 diabetes patients were moderately but significantly shorter in all four CD4+ subsets.

Germline values: CDR1 LNHDA, CDR2 SQIVND (reference sequence). The CDR3 is 14 residues long. Trimming pared 10 bases from V and 7 bases from J, leaving 19 bases between. The sample was central memory CD4+ T cells from blood. This clonotype was obtained from a man aged 25-45 years with type 1 diabetes. The rearrangement uses TRBV19 and TRBJ2-2; the D gene is possibly TRBD2 (6 bases). CDR3 nucleotides: TGTGCCACCAGACAGAGCGGGTATAGCGGGGAGCTGTTTTTT. Translation gives CATRQSGYSGELFF. The full variable domain, in which reference TRBV19 and TRBJ2-2 provide the parts outside the CDR3, is DGGITQSPKYLFRKEGQNVTLSCEQNLNHDAMYWYRQDPGQGLRLIYYSQIVNDFQKGDIAEGYSVSREKKESFPLTVTSAQKNPTAFYLCATRQSGYSGELFFGEGSRLTVL.